This TCR beta chain emerged from a study of T cell responses to AZD1222 COVID-19 vaccine. The protocol was immunoSEQ multiplex PCR, while the TCRdb copy is restricted to in-frame clones and leaves out a portion. In the table there are 100,000 to 150,000 clones, 91% of which are singletons. The CDR3 spans 11 residues. Looked up from germline, CDR1 is GTSNPN and CDR2 is SVGIG (reference sequence). Comments on this clone: One junction end disagrees with the germline gene, perhaps due to a read error.

Second-dose groups at about 4 or about 12 weeks were pooled. The receptor was derived from an adult who received the AZD1222 COVID-19 vaccine. This chain joins TRBV30 and TRBJ1-1; 7 bases fit TRBD1. Specimen: peripheral blood, collected 28 days after the second AZD1222 dose. CDR3 DNA: TGTGCCTGGAGTGTACAAGGACAGGCCTTTTTT. It translates to CAWSVQGQAFF.